Presented here are 9 T cell receptor beta chains from one specimen sequenced in a study of early T cells in non-severe SARS-CoV-2 infection. TCRdb re-derived calls from the 5' RACE reads in MiXCR, one entry per CDR3 protein. Of about 60,000 distinct CDR3 sequences listed, roughly 12% were seen once; the top ten hold 4.5% to 6%. The specimen sequenced was whole blood. These receptors came from an adult who was a healthcare worker with PCR-confirmed SARS-CoV-2 infection or an uninfected control (not recorded which).

This chain connects TRBV18 to TRBJ2-7; 10 bases are a match to TRBD1. This CDR3 is built from 14 residues. The germline gives CDR1 KGHSH, CDR2 LQKENI. V gave up 6 bases and J gave up 6 bases; unmatched junction bases: 8. In DNA, the CDR3 is TGTGCCAGCTCTAAAGGACAGGGGGGCTCCGAGCAGTACTTC. This sequence encodes CASSKGQGGSEQYF.

This clonotype has just a few counts. The chain has TRBV10-3 and TRBJ2-7; a weak D match, TRBD1 (5 bases). This CDR3 comprises 12 residues. V was pared by 4 bases and J by 4 bases, with 8 bases between. From germline, CDR1 is ENHRY and CDR2 SYGVKD. The CDR3 bases are TGTGCCATCAGTGCGACAGTTTACGAGCAGTACTTC. Encoded protein: CAISATVYEQYF.

The chain joins TRBV5-1 to TRBJ2-2; 11 positions agree with TRBD2. V lost 4 bases, J lost 7 bases, and 12 bases stayed unmatched. The germline V gene encodes CDR1 SGHRS and CDR2 YFSETQ. This CDR3 is 17 amino acids long. CDR3 amino acids: CASSSSGRARGSGELFF. CDR3 sequence (DNA): TGCGCCAGCAGCAGTAGCGGGAGGGCCCGAGGGAGCGGGGAGCTGTTTTTT.

Only a few counts were recorded for this clonotype. The chain links TRBV30 to TRBJ2-2; D may correspond to TRBD1 or TRBD2 (6 bases each). The germline gives CDR1 GTSNPN, CDR2 SVGIG (reference sequence). This CDR3 is built from 15 residues. V lost 4 bases to trimming and J lost 0 bases, with 12 bases between them. The chain's CDR3 is CAWTIGGTNTGELFF. In DNA form, the CDR3 reads TGTGCCTGGACTATCGGGGGCACGAACACCGGGGAGCTGTTTTTT.

This clonotype came up many times. The CDR3 sequence is CASSQETGGLNIQYF. DNA for the CDR3: TGCGCCAGCAGCCAAGAGACAGGGGGTCTGAACATTCAGTACTTC. The rearrangement joins TRBV4-3 to TRBJ2-4; TRBD1 aligns across 9 bases. This CDR3 is 15 amino acids long. CDR1 is LGHNA and CDR2 is YSLEER in the germline V gene. The V and J ends lost 0 bases and 7 bases, in that order; junction bases with no gene match: 4.

This clonotype was detected ten times or more. The chain is built from TRBV6-1 and TRBJ1-4; D not resolved. The length of the CDR3 is 16 residues. The V and J ends lost 3 bases and 0 bases respectively, with 11 bases between them. Germline loops: CDR1 MNHNS, CDR2 SASEGT. The DNA of the CDR3 is TGTGCCAGCAGTGACCTTCCCCATGCAACTAATGAAAAACTGTTTTTT. This encodes CASSDLPHATNEKLFF.

This clonotype was seen a few times. The J gene is TRBJ2-7, the V gene TRBV9; the D call may be TRBD1 or TRBD2 (5 bases each). The CDR3 has 13 residues. The V gene's germline CDR1 is SGDLS and CDR2 YYNGEE. Trimming shortened V by 3 bases and J by 7 bases, and 14 bases separated the two germline ends. The CDR3 region has the DNA TGTGCCAGCAGCGAAGAGGACTCAGGGGAGCAGTACTTC. This sequence encodes CASSEEDSGEQYF. Drawing the rest from reference TRBV9 and TRBJ2-7, the complete variable domain is DSGVTQTPKHLITATGQRVTLRCSPRSGDLSVYWYQQSLDQGLQFLIQYYNGEERAKGNILERFSAQQFPDLHSELNLSSLELGDSALYFCASSEEDSGEQYFGPGTRLTVT.

CDR3 nucleotides: TGTGCCAGCAGTGAAATGGACTTTAGCTCCTACGAGCAGTACTTC. It codes for CASSEMDFSSYEQYF. J is TRBJ2-7 and V is TRBV2; D perhaps matches TRBD2 (5 bases). The CDR3 sequence is 15 residues long. The germline V gene has CDR1 SNHLY and CDR2 FYNNEI. V was cut by 2 bases and J by 0 bases, with 11 bases left in between.

This clonotype showed up many times. V and J are TRBV7-3 and TRBJ2-1; no clear D gene. The germline V and J ends were trimmed by 4 bases and 8 bases, with 12 bases remaining between them. Germline-derived CDR1 and CDR2 are SGHTA and FQGTGA. CDR3 length: 13 amino acids. The CDR3 sequence: CASSSGLDHEQFF. The CDR3 DNA reads TGTGCCAGCAGCTCCGGCCTGGATCATGAGCAGTTCTTC.